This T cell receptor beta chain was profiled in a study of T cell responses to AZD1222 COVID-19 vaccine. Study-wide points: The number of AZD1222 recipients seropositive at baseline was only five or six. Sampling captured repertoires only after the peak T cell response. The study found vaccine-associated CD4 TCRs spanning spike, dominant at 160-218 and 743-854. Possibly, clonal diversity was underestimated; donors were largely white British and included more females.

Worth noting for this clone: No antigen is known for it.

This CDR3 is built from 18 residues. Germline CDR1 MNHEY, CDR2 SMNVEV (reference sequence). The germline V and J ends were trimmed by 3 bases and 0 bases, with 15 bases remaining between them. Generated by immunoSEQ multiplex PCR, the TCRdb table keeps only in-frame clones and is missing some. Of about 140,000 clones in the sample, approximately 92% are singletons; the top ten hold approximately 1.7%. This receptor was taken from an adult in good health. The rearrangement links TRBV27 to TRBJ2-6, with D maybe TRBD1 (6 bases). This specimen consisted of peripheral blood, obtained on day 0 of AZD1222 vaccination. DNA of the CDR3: TGTGCCAGCAGTTTCCTCAGGGGTTCGAGCTCTGGGGCCAACGTCCTGACTTTC. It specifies CASSFLRGSSSGANVLTF.